This entry features one T cell receptor beta chain sequence. Sequenced by immunoSEQ multiplex PCR; TCRdb stores in-frame clones only, minus some. The sample lists about 250,000 clones; under 90% were seen once. This sample was included in a study of blood T cell repertoires in COVID-19. The V and J ends lost 0 bases and 0 bases respectively, with 2 bases between them. CDR1 is MNHEY, CDR2 SVGAGI, per germline. There are 13 residues in the CDR3. Sequenced material: PBMCs or T cells enriched from blood (not recorded which). This rearrangement joins TRBV6-5 to TRBJ1-2, with D unresolved. This TCR was sampled from a man aged 40-49 years who had recovered from COVID-19. The CDR3 DNA is TGTGCCAGCAGTTACTCTACTAACTATGGCTACACCTTC. This translates into CASSYSTNYGYTF.